The present T cell receptor beta chain was sequenced within a study of cytomegalovirus exposure and HLA in healthy donors. For this clone: Its antigen is as yet unknown.

Germline CDR1 MNHEY, CDR2 SVGAGI. Losses at the gene ends were 2 bases for V and 10 bases for J; bases not matched to a gene: 11. The CDR3 extends over 16 amino acids. The study, taken as a whole, reports: In a later analysis, a genetic analysis reported fewer productive-TCR N-insertions in an Asian-associated ancestry cluster than the cohort average. A previous analysis found most TCR beta V segments productive roughly 90% or roughly 30% of the time. Some segments of the V type, notably TRBV6-2 and TRBV6-3, were excluded as indistinguishable.

Use of 60 Vbeta and 13 Jbeta primers characterized the PCR. Data came from immunoSEQ multiplex PCR; TCRdb stores just in-frame clones and leaves some out. The sample includes over 200,000 clones, over 65% seen only once; the top ten take less than 3%. This chain uses TRBV6-5 with TRBJ1-4; 9 positions match TRBD1. This TCR derives from a woman aged 60-70 years in good health and CMV-seropositive. The sequenced sample consisted of PBMCs. The CDR3 reads CASSYALGQGNRKLFF. In nucleotides, the CDR3 is TGTGCCAGCAGTTACGCTTTGGGACAGGGTAATCGAAAACTGTTTTTT.